Each of the 5 T cell receptor beta chains below was sequenced from the same sample in a study of cytomegalovirus exposure and HLA in healthy donors. Primers included in the PCR were 60 Vbeta and 13 Jbeta primers. TCRdb's copy holds only in-frame clones and misses some; the assay was immunoSEQ multiplex PCR. The sample yields 150,000 to 200,000 clones, over 70% seen once. The specimen sequenced was PBMCs. The receptor source for this set is a woman in her thirties or forties in good health and CMV-seropositive.

The chain joins TRBV5-1 to TRBJ2-3, with 8 bases fitting TRBD2. Per germline, CDR1 SGHRS and CDR2 YFSETQ. Trimming cost V 3 bases and J 4 bases; bases outside gene matches: 1. The CDR3 is made up of 13 amino acids. CDR3 DNA: TGCGCCAGCAGCTCAGCGGGGGCAGATACGCAGTATTTT. It codes for CASSSAGADTQYF.

This clone turned up a few times. The rearrangement uses TRBV5-5 and TRBJ2-3; 8 bases match TRBD1. V shed 4 bases, J shed 1 base, and the junction held 11 bases outside the gene matches. Germline assignment: CDR1 SGHKS and CDR2 YYEKEE (reference sequence). The CDR3 length is 17 residues. CDR3 in amino acids: CASSPRATTGGTDTQYF. As DNA, the CDR3 is TGTGCCAGCAGCCCCCGGGCAACGACAGGGGGCACAGATACGCAGTATTTT.

V and J are TRBV5-1 and TRBJ2-1; 8 nucleotides agree with TRBD1. The length of the CDR3 is 15 residues. With 4 bases clipped from V and 8 bases from J, the junction kept 11 bases outside the gene matches. The germline V gene encodes CDR1 SGHRS and CDR2 YFSETQ. The CDR3 DNA is TGCGCCAGCAGCCCGACAGGGGTGATGGGCGATGAGCAGTTCTTC. This codes for CASSPTGVMGDEQFF.

The chain has TRBV30 and TRBJ2-1, with 16 bases lining up with TRBD2. The germline V gene encodes CDR1 GTSNPN and CDR2 SVGIG (reference sequence). This CDR3 contains 13 residues. V lost 7 bases, J lost 12 bases, and 6 bases stayed unmatched. CDR3 protein: CALGLAGGPGQFF. Here the CDR3 DNA reads TGTGCCTTGGGACTAGCGGGGGGGCCCGGGCAGTTCTTC.

This clone was detected many times. V usage is TRBV5-4 and J usage is TRBJ2-2; 7 bases agree with TRBD1. There are 14 residues in the CDR3. J was trimmed by 6 bases and V by 5 bases; bases with no gene match: 7. Germline-derived CDR1 and CDR2 are SGHNT and YYREEE (reference sequence). CDR3 nucleotides: TGTGCCAGCAGTACAGGGGTATCGGCCGGGGAGCTGTTTTTT. This translates into CASSTGVSAGELFF.